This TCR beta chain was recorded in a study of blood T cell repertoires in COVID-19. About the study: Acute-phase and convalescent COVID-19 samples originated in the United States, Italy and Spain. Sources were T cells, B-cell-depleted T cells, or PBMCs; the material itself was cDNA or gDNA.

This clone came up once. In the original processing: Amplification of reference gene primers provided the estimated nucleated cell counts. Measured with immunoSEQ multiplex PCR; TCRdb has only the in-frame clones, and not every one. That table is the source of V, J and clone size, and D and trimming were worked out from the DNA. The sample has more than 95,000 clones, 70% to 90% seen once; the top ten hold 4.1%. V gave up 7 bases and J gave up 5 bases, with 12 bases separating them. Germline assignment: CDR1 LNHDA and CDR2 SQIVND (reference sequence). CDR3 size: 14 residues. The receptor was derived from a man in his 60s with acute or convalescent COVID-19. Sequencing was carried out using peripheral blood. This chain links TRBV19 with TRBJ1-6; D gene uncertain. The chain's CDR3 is CASKERPNNSPLHF. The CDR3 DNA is TGTGCCAGTAAAGAGAGGCCTAATAATTCACCCCTCCACTTT.